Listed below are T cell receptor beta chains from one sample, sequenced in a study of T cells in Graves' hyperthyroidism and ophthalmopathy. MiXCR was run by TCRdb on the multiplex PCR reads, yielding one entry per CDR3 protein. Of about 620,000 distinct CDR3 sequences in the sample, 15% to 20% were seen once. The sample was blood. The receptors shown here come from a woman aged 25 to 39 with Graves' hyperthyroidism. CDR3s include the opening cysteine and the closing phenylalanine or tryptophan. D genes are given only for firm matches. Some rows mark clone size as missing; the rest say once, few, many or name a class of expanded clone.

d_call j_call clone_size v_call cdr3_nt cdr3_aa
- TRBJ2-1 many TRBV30 TGTGCCTGGACTAGGGCGTTTATAGGGCAGTTCTTC CAWTRAFIGQFF
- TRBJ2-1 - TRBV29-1 TGCAGCGTTGTTTGGCAGGGGAATCCCTACAATGAGCAGTTCTTC CSVVWQGNPYNEQFF
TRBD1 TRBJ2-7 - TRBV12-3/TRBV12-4 TGTGCCAGCAGCCGCAGGGGGAGTTCGGTCGAGCAGTACTTC CASSRRGSSVEQYF
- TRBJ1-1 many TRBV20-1 TGCAGTGCCGACTCCGGCTTGGACACTGAAGCTTTCTTT CSADSGLDTEAFF
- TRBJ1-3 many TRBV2 TGTGCCAGCACGGAGGGCAGTATCTCTGGAAACACCATATATTTT CASTEGSISGNTIYF
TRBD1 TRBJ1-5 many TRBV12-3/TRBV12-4 TGTGCCAGCAGTTCGGACAGGTTAGGCAATCAGCCCCAGCATTTT CASSSDRLGNQPQHF
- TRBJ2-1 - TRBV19 TGTGCCAGTAGTATCGGGACACAACCCTACAATGAGCAGTTCTTC CASSIGTQPYNEQFF
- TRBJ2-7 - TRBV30 TGTGCCTGGAGTGGGATGGAGGTATACGAGCAGTACTTC CAWSGMEVYEQYF
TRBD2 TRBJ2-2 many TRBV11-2 TGTGCCAGCAGCTCCCTTTTGACTAGCGGGAGGTCGAACACCGGGGAGCTGTTTTTT CASSSLLTSGRSNTGELFF
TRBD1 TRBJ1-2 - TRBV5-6 TGTGCCAGCAGGGGACAGCTTACAGCTAACTATGGCTACACCTTC CASRGQLTANYGYTF
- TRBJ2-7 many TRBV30 TGTGCCTGGACTAGATCCCACGAGCAGTACTTC CAWTRSHEQYF
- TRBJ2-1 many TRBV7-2 TGTGCCAGCAGTTCACAGGGCTCCTCCTACAATGAGCAGTTCTTC CASSSQGSSYNEQFF
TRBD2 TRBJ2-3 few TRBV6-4 TGTGCCAGCAGTGTTTTAGCGGGAGCCACAGATACGCAGTATTTT CASSVLAGATDTQYF
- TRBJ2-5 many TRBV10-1 TGCGCCACCTCACCCAGGGGAGAAGAGACCCAGTACTTC CATSPRGEETQYF
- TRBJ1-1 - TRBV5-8 TGTGCCAGCAGCTTGCGCACAGCTCCGGCTGAAGCTTTCTTT CASSLRTAPAEAFF
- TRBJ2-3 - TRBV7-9 TGTGCCAGCAGCCCGGCGGAGAACACAGATACGCAGTATTTT CASSPAENTDTQYF
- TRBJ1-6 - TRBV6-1 TGTGCCAGCAGACTGGACACCATTAATTCACCCCTCCACTTT CASRLDTINSPLHF
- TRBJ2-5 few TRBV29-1 TGCAGCTTCGGGCGGGGAGGGGGTTGGGAGACCCAGTACTTC CSFGRGGGWETQYF
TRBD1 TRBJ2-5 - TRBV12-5 TGTGCTAGTGGTTTGGTAGTAGGACAGGGCATCGAGACCCAGTACTTC CASGLVVGQGIETQYF
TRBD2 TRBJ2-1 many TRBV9 TGTGCCAGCAGCGTAGACCTAGCGGGAGTTGCCAATGAGCAGTTCTTC CASSVDLAGVANEQFF
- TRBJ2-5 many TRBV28 TGTGCCAGCAGCCGGGACCAGGGAGAGACCCAGTACTTC CASSRDQGETQYF
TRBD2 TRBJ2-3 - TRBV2 TGTGCCAGCAGTGGGACTAGCGGGAGGATCACAGATACGCAGTATTTT CASSGTSGRITDTQYF
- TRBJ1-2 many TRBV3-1 TGTGCCAGCAGCCAAATTGAATCGGGGGGCTACACCTTC CASSQIESGGYTF
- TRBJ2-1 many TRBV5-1 TGCGCCAGCAGTCCTTGGGGATCCTACAATGAGCAGTTCTTC CASSPWGSYNEQFF